One sample yielded the 26 T cell receptor beta chains listed below, sequenced in a study of cytomegalovirus exposure and HLA in healthy donors. The study ran its PCR with 60 Vbeta and 13 Jbeta primers. The data were produced by immunoSEQ multiplex PCR, yet TCRdb's version contains in-frame clones alone and is incomplete. The sample consists of fewer than 150,000 clones, 75% to 90% of them appearing once. Source material: PBMCs. All receptors derive from a man aged 35-49 years in good health and CMV-seronegative.

The rearrangement joins TRBV6-4 to TRBJ2-3; TRBD2 aligns across 10 bases. Germline CDR1 and CDR2: MRHNA and SNTAGT. The trim removed 5 bases at V and 4 bases at J, leaving 9 bases unmatched. This CDR3 has 16 amino acids. In DNA form, the CDR3 reads TGTGCCAGCAGTTCTAGCGGGAGCCCAGGGGCAGATACGCAGTATTTT. Its protein product is CASSSSGSPGADTQYF.

J is TRBJ2-2 and V is TRBV19; TRBD2 aligns across 7 bases. This CDR3 has 16 amino acids. V shed 3 bases and J 4 bases; nucleotides not matched to a gene: 8. Germline CDR1 and CDR2: LNHDA and SQIVND (reference sequence). CDR3 region: CASSIRAGAGTGELFF. The CDR3 DNA reads as TGTGCCAGTAGTATTCGGGCGGGAGCTGGCACCGGGGAGCTGTTTTTT.

V is TRBV5-5 and J is TRBJ1-4, with TRBD1 matching 10 bases. V trimming: 0 bases; J trimming: 7 bases; junction bases outside the gene matches: 6. Germline CDR1 SGHKS, CDR2 YYEKEE (reference sequence). CDR3 length: 16 residues. The CDR3 bases are TGTGCCAGCAGCTTGGATTTTAGGACAGGGGGTGAAAAACTGTTTTTT. It translates to CASSLDFRTGGEKLFF.

V usage is TRBV28 and J usage is TRBJ2-7; TRBD1 is a possible D gene (5 bases). This CDR3 is built from 15 residues. V lost 6 bases and J 2 bases, leaving 17 bases between the germline ends. CDR1 is MDHEN, CDR2 SYDVKM, per germline. CDR3 sequence reads: CASSSQTGNAYEQYF. The CDR3 DNA reads as TGTGCCAGCAGCAGCCAAACAGGAAACGCCTACGAGCAGTACTTC.

This rearrangement joins TRBV5-1 to TRBJ2-1, with a tentative D call TRBD1 (5 bases). Germline V gene data show CDR1 as SGHRS and CDR2 as YFSETQ. Between the trimmed V and J ends, which lost 3 bases and 4 bases, there was a span of 14 bases. The CDR3 spans 15 residues. CDR3: CASSWLDRGYNEQFF. The CDR3 DNA reads as TGCGCCAGCAGCTGGTTAGACAGAGGTTACAATGAGCAGTTCTTC.

The rearrangement links TRBV5-4 to TRBJ2-4, with TRBD1 identical over 10 bases. Germline V CDR1 and CDR2: SGHNT, YYREEE (reference sequence). V was pared by 9 bases and J by 0 bases, with 6 bases of the junction left unmatched. The CDR3 spans 15 residues. The CDR3 spells CATGQGIGAKNIQYF. CDR3 sequence (DNA): TGTGCCACGGGACAGGGGATCGGAGCCAAAAACATTCAGTACTTC.

This clone was observed a few times. The J gene is TRBJ2-7, the V gene TRBV27; D uncertain. V was cut by 0 bases and J by 2 bases, with 5 bases left in between. CDR1 is MNHEY, CDR2 SMNVEV, per germline (reference sequence). The CDR3 extends over 13 amino acids. CDR3 in amino acids: CASSLSPPYEQYF. The DNA of the CDR3 is TGTGCCAGCAGTTTATCCCCTCCCTACGAGCAGTACTTC.

The rearrangement uses TRBV7-6 and TRBJ2-5; 12 positions agree with TRBD2. J lost 8 bases, V lost 4 bases, and 8 bases had no gene match. CDR3 length: 15 residues. Germline V gene sequence: CDR1 SGHVS, CDR2 FNYEAQ. The CDR3 region has the DNA TGTGCCAGCAGCTCAGAGGGGACTAGCGGGTTCACCCAGTACTTC. This sequence encodes CASSSEGTSGFTQYF.

This chain connects TRBV19 to TRBJ2-1; 7 bases map to TRBD2. The CDR3 consists of 15 residues. Trimming took 1 base from V and 2 from J; bases not matched to a gene: 2. Germline CDR1 and CDR2: LNHDA and SQIVND (reference sequence). Here the CDR3 DNA reads TGTGCCAGTAGTATAGGGGGGGGAACCTACAATGAGCAGTTCTTC. Its translation is CASSIGGGTYNEQFF.

This clone has only a few counts. The CDR3 sequence: CASSQSHSQGADGYTF. Here the CDR3 DNA reads TGCGCCAGCAGTCAATCGCACTCACAGGGGGCTGATGGCTACACCTTC. The V and J genes are TRBV23-1 and TRBJ1-2, with TRBD1 identical over 9 bases. TRBV23-1 is placed among ORFs of uncertain function. The CDR3 contains 16 residues. V dropped 0 bases and J dropped 6; count of bases not matched to a gene: 8.

J is TRBJ2-5 and V is TRBV15; 8 positions agree with TRBD1. Germline V gene sequence: CDR1 LNHNV, CDR2 YYDKDF (reference sequence). J gave up 5 bases and V 3 bases, and 8 bases lay outside the gene matches. This CDR3 spans 15 amino acids. For the CDR3, the DNA is TGTGCCACCAGCAGGGAAGACAGGGGATGGGAGACCCAGTACTTC. Its protein product is CATSREDRGWETQYF.

This clone was detected once. This chain uses TRBV5-1 with TRBJ2-2, with D perhaps matching TRBD1 (5 bases). Looked up from germline, CDR1 is SGHRS and CDR2 is YFSETQ. The CDR3 is 15 amino acids. Trimming cost V 0 bases and J 3 bases, with 9 bases left between them. The CDR3 nucleotides are TGCGCCAGCAGCTTGGAGGGGTGGGACACCGGGGAGCTGTTTTTT. Amino acids: CASSLEGWDTGELFF. The variable domain in full, completed from reference TRBV5-1 and TRBJ2-2, reads KAGVTQTPRYLIKTRGQQVTLSCSPISGHRSVSWYQQTPGQGLQFLFEYFSETQRNKGNFPGRFSGRQFSNSRSEMNVSTLELGDSALYLCASSLEGWDTGELFFGEGSRLTVL.

The table lists this clone with a few counts. The chain recombines TRBV28 with TRBJ2-7, with 7 bases aligning to TRBD1. Germline V gene data show CDR1 as MDHEN and CDR2 as SYDVKM. The V segment lost 6 bases and the J segment 2 bases; nucleotides outside the gene matches: 7. The CDR3 extends over 14 amino acids. CDR3 nucleotide sequence: TGTGCCAGCAGGACCGGGACAGCCACCTACGAGCAGTACTTC. The encoded protein is CASRTGTATYEQYF.

The genes are TRBV9 and TRBJ1-2; TRBD1 matches at 9 bases. In germline, CDR1 is SGDLS, CDR2 YYNGEE. The CDR3 length is 16 residues. Trimming at V came to 7 bases and at J to 7 bases, leaving 17 bases not matched to a gene. The CDR3 DNA reads as TGTGCCAGCGGCCATTTGGGACAGGGAGACAAATCTGGCTACACCTTC. Amino acid sequence: CASGHLGQGDKSGYTF.

The DNA of the CDR3 is TGTGCCAGCAGTTTAGGCCCCGGACAGCTTGAGCAGTTCTTC. This gives the protein CASSLGPGQLEQFF. The genes are TRBV28 and TRBJ2-1; D might be TRBD1 (6 bases). V was shortened by 2 bases and J by 9 bases, with 14 bases between the two germline ends. The CDR3 is made up of 14 amino acids. CDR1 is MDHEN, CDR2 SYDVKM, per germline.

The rearrangement uses TRBV27 and TRBJ1-2; 8 bases fit TRBD1. CDR3 length: 13 residues. Germline CDR1 is MNHEY and CDR2 is SMNVEV (reference sequence). The V gene end was trimmed by 5 bases and the J gene end by 8 bases; junction bases not matched to a gene: 7. Here the CDR3 reads CASSPTGDRGYTF. The CDR3 coding sequence is TGTGCCAGCAGTCCCACAGGGGACAGGGGCTACACCTTC.

V and J are TRBV5-4 and TRBJ1-2; D might be TRBD1 (6 bases). CDR1 is SGHNT, CDR2 YYREEE, per germline (reference sequence). Trimming removed 1 base from V and 8 bases from J, with 12 bases in between. This CDR3 spans 13 amino acids. The CDR3 sequence: CASSLRRGHGYTF. The CDR3 DNA sequence: TGTGCCAGCAGCTTGCGGCGGGGGCACGGCTACACCTTC.

This chain joins TRBV7-2 and TRBJ2-1; 9 bases fit TRBD2. V lost 5 bases to trimming and J lost 5 bases; unmatched junction nucleotides: 4. CDR3 length equals 14 residues. Germline assignment: CDR1 SGHTA and CDR2 FQGNSA. The CDR3 DNA follows: TGTGCCAGCAGCCCGGGACTAGCAAACAATGAGCAGTTCTTC. Translation gives CASSPGLANNEQFF. The variable domain in full, completed from reference TRBV7-2 and TRBJ2-1, reads GAGVSQSPSNKVTEKGKDVELRCDPISGHTALYWYRQSLGQGLEFLIYFQGNSAPDKSGLPSDRFSAERTGGSVSTLTIQRTQQEDSAVYLCASSPGLANNEQFFGPGTRLTVL.

This clone appeared a single time. CDR3 sequence (DNA): TGTGCCAGCAGTGAAGGAGCCAGGGTTTGGGGCAATCAGCCCCAGCATTTT. Translating gives CASSEGARVWGNQPQHF. V and J are TRBV6-1 and TRBJ1-5, with D possibly being TRBD1 (5 bases). Germline V CDR1 and CDR2: MNHNS, SASEGT. The CDR3 runs to 17 residues. With 1 base removed from V and 2 bases from J, the gap between germline ends came to 15 bases.

The chain employs TRBV5-1 and TRBJ2-7, with 12 bases lining up with TRBD1. V dropped 6 bases and J dropped 6; count of bases not matched to a gene: 7. The CDR3 runs to 14 residues. CDR1 is SGHRS and CDR2 is YFSETQ in the germline V gene. This CDR3 is CASMFGTGGGEQYF. CDR3 sequence (DNA): TGCGCCAGCATGTTCGGGACAGGGGGCGGCGAGCAGTACTTC.

Comments on this clone: The CDR3 does not end in the conserved phenylalanine or tryptophan, so this is likely a read error. The V and J genes are TRBV25-1 and TRBJ1-4, with 9 bases matching TRBD1. The CDR3 has 15 amino acids. The ends lost 5 bases at V and 5 bases at J; junction bases unmatched: 6. CDR1 and CDR2 from the germline V gene are MGHDK and SYGVNS. CDR3 sequence (DNA): TGTGCCAGCAGTCCAGGGACAGGGAAAAATGAAAAACTGTTTGTT. It yields the protein CASSPGTGKNEKLFV.

This clone was counted between two and nine times. The same CDR3 can be traced to other DNA sequences in this sample. V is TRBV2 and J is TRBJ1-1; tentatively, D is TRBD1 (5 bases). The CDR3 totals 13 residues. V lost 11 bases, J lost 1 base, and 14 bases lay in between. Germline V gene sequence: CDR1 SNHLY, CDR2 FYNNEI. CDR3 sequence reads: CACQPTANTEAFF. Written as DNA, the CDR3 is TGTGCCTGCCAGCCGACAGCGAACACTGAAGCTTTCTTT. The full variable domain, its missing parts supplied by reference TRBV2 and TRBJ1-1, is EPEVTQTPSHQVTQMGQEVILRCVPISNHLYFYWYRQILGQKVEFLVSFYNNEISEKSEIFDDQFSVERPDGSNFTLKIRSTKLEDSAMYFCACQPTANTEAFFGQGTRLTVV.

This clone was detected only once. The J gene is TRBJ1-4, the V gene TRBV4-1; tentative D call: TRBD1 (6 bases). The length of the CDR3 is 15 residues. Germline V lookup: CDR1 MGHRA, CDR2 YSYEKL. The germline V and J ends were trimmed by 1 base and 5 bases, with 11 bases remaining between them. In DNA form, the CDR3 reads TGCGCCAGCAGCCAAGGTCGCCAGGGGAATGAAAAACTGTTTTTT. Translated, it gives CASSQGRQGNEKLFF.

The chain recombines TRBV27 with TRBJ2-7, with 8 bases aligning to TRBD1. Germline lookup yields CDR1 MNHEY and CDR2 SMNVEV (reference sequence). Trimming removed 8 bases from V and 4 bases from J; junction bases left unmatched: 4. This CDR3 contains 12 residues. The CDR3 loop reads CASGTGGYEQYF. CDR3 bases: TGTGCCAGCGGTACAGGGGGGTACGAGCAGTACTTC.

The chain links TRBV2 to TRBJ2-1; TRBD2 aligns across 12 bases. The CDR3 totals 14 residues. Germline CDR1 reads SNHLY; CDR2 reads FYNNEI. J gave up 4 bases and V 9 bases, and 4 bases lay outside the gene matches. The CDR3: CASTLAGGYNEQFF. CDR3 coding DNA: TGTGCCAGTACCCTAGCGGGGGGGTACAATGAGCAGTTCTTC.

The genes are TRBV7-2 and TRBJ2-4; D may be TRBD2 (5 bases). Trimming stripped 1 base from V and 0 bases from J, with 7 bases between. Germline V lookup: CDR1 SGHTA, CDR2 FQGNSA. The CDR3 has 15 residues. The CDR3, as DNA: TGTGCCAGCAGCTTAGAAGGGAGAGCCAAAAACATTCAGTACTTC. As protein: CASSLEGRAKNIQYF.